This T cell receptor beta chain appears in the sequencing data of a study of blood T cell repertoires in COVID-19. Study-level background: The analysed material was cDNA or gDNA that came from T cells, B-cell-depleted T cells, or PBMCs.

The germline V and J ends were trimmed by 0 bases and 3 bases, with 7 bases remaining between them. The CDR3 runs to 13 residues. Looked up from germline, CDR1 is SGHRS and CDR2 is YFSETQ. In this sample, this clone turned up once. As processed by the authors: Amplification from reference gene primers served as the basis for estimated nucleated cell counts. Here immunoSEQ multiplex PCR was the method, and the copy in TCRdb shows in-frame clones only, minus some. V and J calls and clone size are as listed in that table; D and trimming were resolved from the DNA. The table includes fewer than 300,000 clones, 90% detected once. Participants came from about 23 US areas, aged roughly 18 to 100 years. Membership in each cohort depended on participant-reported clinical history.

V gene TRBV5-1 combines with J gene TRBJ2-7; D gene uncertain. Sequenced sample: PBMCs or T cells enriched from blood (not recorded which). The receptor comes from a woman in her 30s who had recovered from COVID-19. CDR3 loop: CASSLATDYEQYF. The CDR3 coding sequence is TGCGCCAGCAGCTTGGCTACAGACTACGAGCAGTACTTC.